These 5 T cell receptor beta chains came from one sample sequenced in a study of cytomegalovirus exposure and HLA in healthy donors. In the PCR, 60 Vbeta and 13 Jbeta primers were used. Method: immunoSEQ multiplex PCR; TCRdb's copy keeps in-frame clones and lacks some. The data hold 150,000 to 180,000 clones, with around three quarters observed a single time. What was sequenced was PBMCs. The receptor source for this set is a woman between 35 and 50 years old in good health and CMV-seronegative.

For this clone: Other DNA sequences in the sample encode the same CDR3. Here the CDR3 reads CASSLGQGGYTF. The CDR3 DNA sequence: TGTGCCAGCTCACTGGGACAGGGAGGCTACACCTTC. This sequence joins TRBV18 and TRBJ1-2; 9 nucleotides agree with TRBD1. This CDR3 comprises 12 residues. CDR1 and CDR2 from the germline V gene are KGHSH and LQKENI. V shed 4 bases, J shed 8 bases, and the junction held 2 bases outside the gene matches.

This chain uses TRBV11-3 with TRBJ2-7, with 8 bases identical to TRBD1. The germline gives CDR1 SGHNT, CDR2 YENEEA. The CDR3 contains 13 residues. After removal of 5 bases from V and 1 base from J, the junction contained 1 base not matched to a gene. The CDR3 reads CASSGDRSYEQYF. CDR3 nucleotide sequence: TGTGCCAGCAGCGGGGACAGGTCCTACGAGCAGTACTTC.

The rearrangement uses TRBV7-8 and TRBJ2-1, with 8 bases fitting TRBD2. V was clipped by 5 bases and J by 6 bases; unmatched bases: 15. The germline V gene encodes CDR1 SGHVS and CDR2 FQNEAQ. The CDR3 is made up of 17 amino acids. CDR3 protein: CASSLTPGTRGSNEQFF. The CDR3 bases are TGTGCCAGCAGCCTCACACCGGGGACTAGGGGCTCCAATGAGCAGTTCTTC.

This clone was seen more than once but under ten times. V is TRBV7-9 and J is TRBJ2-7; D may be TRBD1 (6 bases). The CDR3 runs to 16 residues. Germline V lookup: CDR1 SEHNR, CDR2 FQNEAQ (reference sequence). The V end lost 1 base, the J end lost 4 bases, and 17 bases lay between the germline ends. CDR3 coding DNA: TGTGCCAGCAGCTTAGGAGACAGGTCAACCGTTTACGAGCAGTACTTC. Translating gives CASSLGDRSTVYEQYF.

This clone was counted between two and nine times. The chain carries TRBV28 and TRBJ1-3, with D perhaps TRBD1 (6 bases). The CDR3 length is 16 residues. With 5 bases removed from V and 2 bases from J, the gap between germline ends came to 16 bases. Germline CDR1 is MDHEN and CDR2 is SYDVKM. The CDR3 sequence: CASSLGLTGPGNTIYF. The CDR3 DNA sequence: TGTGCCAGCAGTCTTGGACTTACAGGGCCTGGAAACACCATATATTTT.